This entry lists 4 T cell receptor beta chains sequenced from one sample in a study of CD8 T cells in Susac syndrome (dated by TCRdb to the late 2010s). The receptor library was made with the immunoSEQ multiplex PCR assay. RNA was extracted using the RNeasy kit, and roughly 0.5 to 1 microgram was reverse transcribed with random hexamers. TCRdb's own reprocessing of the public reads used fastp at Q25 and MiXCR and kept productive beta chains. Entries that share a CDR3 protein sequence are merged under the most common genes and DNA. This sample holds roughly 76,000 distinct CDR3 sequences; about 94% were observed only once. Together, the top ten hold 0.45% of the sample. Source material: CD8+ T cells from PBMCs. The source of these receptors is a human donor with Susac syndrome.

This rearrangement joins TRBV20-1 to TRBJ2-7; 8 nucleotides match TRBD2. Trimming cost V 1 base and J 3 bases; bases outside gene matches: 5. This CDR3 region has 14 residues. Germline assignment: CDR1 DFQATT and CDR2 SNEGSKA (reference sequence). CDR3 bases: TGCAGTGCTAGAGCCAGCACTAGCGGCTACGAGCAGTACTTC. This codes for CSARASTSGYEQYF.

This clonotype was detected once. The rearrangement joins TRBV6-2 or TRBV6-3 to TRBJ2-1, with 11 bases matching TRBD2. Germline loops: CDR1 MNHEY, CDR2 SVGEGT. The CDR3 runs to 17 residues. V shed 5 bases and J 3 bases; nucleotides not matched to a gene: 9. The CDR3 sequence is CASSTQGLAGGYNEQFF. CDR3 bases: TGTGCCAGCAGTACCCAGGGGCTAGCGGGAGGCTACAATGAGCAGTTCTTC.

This chain joins TRBV5-6 and TRBJ2-6; D is unresolved. From germline, CDR1 is SGHDT and CDR2 YYEEEE. This CDR3 has 13 residues. The V and J ends lost 4 bases and 3 bases respectively, with 5 bases between them. The CDR3 DNA is TGTGCCAGCAGCCCCGGTGGGGCCAACGTCCTGACTTTC. The encoded protein is CASSPGGANVLTF.

The chain uses TRBV6-2 or TRBV6-3 and TRBJ2-5, with TRBD2 identical over 9 bases. This CDR3 region has 13 residues. The V and J ends lost 7 bases and 5 bases, in that order; junction bases with no gene match: 5. Germline V gene data show CDR1 as MNHEY and CDR2 as SVGEGT. CDR3 coding DNA: TGTGCCAGCAACAGAGGACTAGCGGAGACCCAGTACTTC. Translation gives CASNRGLAETQYF.